These 5 T cell receptor beta chains share one sample of origin, sequenced in a study of T cell responses to AZD1222 COVID-19 vaccine. Generated by immunoSEQ multiplex PCR, the TCRdb table keeps only in-frame clones and is missing some. The data show about 120,000 clones, approximately 90% seen once. The sample here was peripheral blood, taken on day 0 of AZD1222 vaccination. The receptors were gathered from an adult in good health.

The chain recombines TRBV6-5 with TRBJ2-2; 8 nucleotides line up with TRBD1. Germline V gene data show CDR1 as MNHEY and CDR2 as SVGAGI. Trimming removed 6 bases from V and 6 bases from J; junction bases left unmatched: 6. The CDR3 runs to 14 residues. The CDR3 loop is CASRITGGPGELFF. For the CDR3, the DNA is TGTGCCAGCAGAATTACAGGGGGTCCCGGGGAGCTGTTTTTT.

The chain carries TRBV5-4 and TRBJ2-7; D unclear. Per germline, CDR1 SGHNT and CDR2 YYREEE (reference sequence). Trimming removed 1 base at V and 5 bases at J, with 10 bases between. This CDR3 contains 13 residues. The CDR3 DNA reads TGTGCCAGCAGCTTGCGCAGGCTCGACGAGCAGTACTTC. It is translated as CASSLRRLDEQYF.

CDR3 sequence: CASSLGGTGGREQYF. The CDR3, as DNA: TGTGCCAGCAGCTTAGGGGGGACAGGGGGCCGGGAGCAGTACTTC. V usage is TRBV7-9 and J usage is TRBJ2-7; 12 bases are a match to TRBD1. The V segment lost 1 base and the J segment 7 bases; nucleotides outside the gene matches: 5. Germline V gives CDR1 SEHNR, CDR2 FQNEAQ (reference sequence). CDR3 size: 15 residues.

The V and J genes are TRBV6-6 and TRBJ2-7; TRBD2 agrees at 13 bases. The CDR3 length is 16 residues. V dropped 0 bases and J dropped 4; count of bases not matched to a gene: 3. The germline CDR1 and CDR2 sequences are MNHNY and SVGAGI (reference sequence). The CDR3 is CASSYSRTSGSYEQYF. In DNA form, the CDR3 reads TGTGCCAGCAGTTACTCTAGGACTAGCGGGAGTTACGAGCAGTACTTC.

CDR3 nucleotides: TGCGCCAGCAGCCAAGGGGGGGGCTCTGGGGCCAACGTCCTGACTTTC. It yields the protein CASSQGGGSGANVLTF. J is TRBJ2-6 and V is TRBV4-3, with 7 bases identical to TRBD2. The CDR3 loop spans 16 amino acids. Losses at the gene ends were 1 base for V and 0 bases for J; bases not matched to a gene: 0. CDR1 is LGHNA, CDR2 YSLEER, per germline.